The 22 T cell receptor beta chains listed next were all sequenced from one sample in a study of shared T cell receptors in the human thymus. Profiling relied on immunoSEQ multiplex PCR, and the TCRdb table lists in-frame clones only, not all of them. The table records hundreds of thousands of clones, over 90% of them present only once. Specimen: thymocytes. These receptors were obtained from a human donor.

The chain has TRBV16 and TRBJ2-1, with 12 bases matching TRBD2. Per the germline V gene, CDR1 is KGHSY and CDR2 is FQNENV. The CDR3 totals 17 residues. V shed 4 bases and J 2 bases; nucleotides not matched to a gene: 6. The CDR3 loop is CASSLGTSGYPYNEQFF. The CDR3 nucleotides read TGTGCCAGCAGCCTTGGGACTAGCGGGTACCCCTACAATGAGCAGTTCTTC.

For the CDR3, the DNA is TGTGCCAGCAGCCGGGCAAGCGGGAGGGCCAAAGAGACCCAGTACTTC. It is translated as CASSRASGRAKETQYF. The chain carries TRBV9 and TRBJ2-5; 10 bases line up with TRBD2. Losses at the gene ends were 4 bases for V and 3 bases for J; bases not matched to a gene: 9. Per the germline V gene, CDR1 is SGDLS and CDR2 is YYNGEE. The CDR3 is 16 residues long.

This chain connects TRBV5-6 to TRBJ1-2; 8 positions agree with TRBD1. The germline gives CDR1 SGHDT, CDR2 YYEEEE. CDR3 length equals 15 residues. V was pared by 1 base and J by 4 bases, with 6 bases of the junction left unmatched. CDR3 nucleotides: TGTGCCAGCAGCTTGCAGGGGGCTATGAGCTATGGCTACACCTTC. This encodes CASSLQGAMSYGYTF.

The chain employs TRBV27 and TRBJ1-1, with unresolved D. V was cut by 7 bases and J by 1 base, with 22 bases left in between. Germline CDR1 and CDR2: MNHEY and SMNVEV (reference sequence). The CDR3 contains 17 residues. The CDR3 DNA is TGTGCCAGCATCTCCCTCGGCCTGAGGTCCGAGAACACTGAAGCTTTCTTT. It codes for CASISLGLRSENTEAFF.

This chain joins TRBV18 and TRBJ2-1; 10 nucleotides match TRBD1. This CDR3 region has 16 residues. CDR1 KGHSH and CDR2 LQKENI come from the germline V gene. J gave up 8 bases and V 6 bases, and 13 bases lay outside the gene matches. The CDR3 DNA sequence: TGTGCCAGCTCCCGCCCGACAGGGGGCATGGCTGATGAGCAGTTCTTC. It encodes CASSRPTGGMADEQFF.

This chain links TRBV7-2 with TRBJ2-7; no definite D call. Trimming took 5 bases from V and 2 from J, leaving 22 bases between them. CDR1 and CDR2 (germline): SGHTA, FQGNSA. The CDR3 sequence is 17 residues long. CDR3 loop: CASSPIRDPRQPYEQYF. The DNA of the CDR3 is TGTGCCAGCAGCCCGATCCGCGATCCTCGCCAACCCTACGAGCAGTACTTC.

The chain joins TRBV27 to TRBJ2-7; D is perhaps TRBD1 (5 bases). V lost 2 bases and J lost 7, with 21 bases in between. The CDR3 sequence is 16 residues long. Per germline, CDR1 MNHEY and CDR2 SMNVEV (reference sequence). CDR3 DNA sequence: TGTGCCAGCAGTTTAGTGGCGTTTCAGGGAACTGAGGAGCAGTACTTC. It is translated as CASSLVAFQGTEEQYF.

The CDR3: CASSWTANQPQHF. The CDR3, as DNA: TGTGCCAGTAGCTGGACAGCTAATCAGCCCCAGCATTTT. This rearrangement joins TRBV19 to TRBJ1-5; D possibly corresponds to TRBD1 (6 bases). Germline CDR1 is LNHDA and CDR2 is SQIVND (reference sequence). Trimming stripped 6 bases from V and 4 bases from J, with 10 bases between. The CDR3 sequence is 13 residues long.

The chain carries TRBV19 and TRBJ2-2; D gene ambiguous. Germline V CDR1 and CDR2: LNHDA, SQIVND (reference sequence). There are 14 residues in the CDR3. V lost 5 bases and J 3 bases, leaving 10 bases between the germline ends. The CDR3 is CASSGPLDTGELFF. CDR3 DNA sequence: TGTGCCAGTAGTGGGCCCCTAGACACCGGGGAGCTGTTTTTT.

The V gene is TRBV7-2, the J gene TRBJ2-3; 8 bases align to TRBD2. V lost 1 base and J lost 1; bases outside the gene matches: 7. CDR3 length: 17 residues. CDR1 and CDR2 from the germline V gene are SGHTA and FQGNSA. The CDR3 loop reads CASSLGRLAGGTDTQYF. In nucleotides, the CDR3 is TGTGCCAGCAGCTTAGGTCGGCTAGCGGGTGGCACAGATACGCAGTATTTT.

The chain employs TRBV7-9 and TRBJ2-7; no clear D gene. Trimming took off 3 bases at V and 0 bases at J, with 9 bases between the two ends. Looked up from germline, CDR1 is SEHNR and CDR2 is FQNEAQ (reference sequence). CDR3 size: 14 residues. In DNA form, the CDR3 reads TGTGCCAGCAGCTTCCCGGACGGCTCCTACGAGCAGTACTTC. It encodes CASSFPDGSYEQYF.

The J gene is TRBJ1-2, the V gene TRBV6-1; no clear D gene. The length of the CDR3 is 12 residues. V was clipped by 10 bases and J by 4 bases, with 13 bases between them. Germline V CDR1 and CDR2: MNHNS, SASEGT. The CDR3 reads CAISDGPYGYTF. CDR3 sequence (DNA): TGTGCCATCTCGGACGGGCCCTATGGCTACACCTTC.

The chain couples TRBV5-3 to TRBJ1-1, with TRBD1 matching 7 bases. TRBV5-3 is an ORF, with its function uncertain. V shed 4 bases and J 4 bases; nucleotides not matched to a gene: 7. The CDR3 covers 14 residues. For the CDR3, the DNA is TGTGCCAGAAGCCTCCAGACAGGGATCACTGAAGCTTTCTTT. Protein sequence: CARSLQTGITEAFF.

V and J are TRBV28 and TRBJ1-5, with D hard to call. The CDR3 loop spans 13 amino acids. V lost 5 bases and J lost 6, with 11 bases in between. Per the germline V gene, CDR1 is MDHEN and CDR2 is SYDVKM. In DNA, the CDR3 is TGTGCCAGCAGTCCCTATGGGGTTCAGCCCCAGCATTTT. It is translated as CASSPYGVQPQHF.

The CDR3 sequence is CSVVFEGQGAYEQYF. DNA of the CDR3: TGCAGCGTTGTTTTTGAGGGACAGGGGGCCTACGAGCAGTACTTC. The rearrangement uses TRBV29-1 and TRBJ2-7, with 11 bases fitting TRBD1. This CDR3 contains 15 residues. Germline V gives CDR1 SQVTM, CDR2 ANQGSEA. V dropped 4 bases and J dropped 2; count of bases not matched to a gene: 7.

V is TRBV12-1 and J is TRBJ2-2; the D call of TRBD2 is as the table states it, not checked on the DNA. TRBV12-1 corresponds to a pseudogene. The CDR3 is 16 amino acids. CDR3 coding DNA: TGTGCCAGCAGCCCTACCGGGACTTGGAACACCGGGGAGCTGTTTTTT. It codes for CASSPTGTWNTGELFF.

The chain is built from TRBV5-8 and TRBJ2-7; D ambiguous. Trimming took off 4 bases at V and 9 bases at J, with 14 bases between the two ends. Germline CDR1 and CDR2: SGHTS and YDEGEE. The CDR3 runs 12 residues. In DNA form, the CDR3 reads TGTGCCAGCAGCCCCCCGGCAGTTCGGCAGTACTTC. The encoded protein is CASSPPAVRQYF.

The rearrangement links TRBV6-4 to TRBJ2-7, with TRBD1 identical over 10 bases. Germline lookup yields CDR1 MRHNA and CDR2 SNTAGT. CDR3 size: 17 residues. The J segment lost 4 bases and the V segment lost 4 bases, leaving 13 bases of the junction unmatched. The CDR3 coding sequence is TGTGCCAGCAGTGTTACGGAATTTCGGACAGGGGGATACGAGCAGTACTTC. Encoded protein: CASSVTEFRTGGYEQYF.

The J gene is TRBJ2-1, the V gene TRBV7-2; a weak D match, TRBD1 (6 bases). The length of the CDR3 is 12 residues. V lost 8 bases to trimming and J lost 7 bases, with 12 bases between them. Germline V gene lookup returns CDR1 SGHTA and CDR2 FQGNSA. DNA for the CDR3: TGTGCCAGCCCCCCAGGGGTGAATGAGCAGTTCTTC. It translates to CASPPGVNEQFF.

This chain links TRBV19 with TRBJ1-5; 8 nucleotides agree with TRBD1. CDR3 length: 17 residues. Germline lookup yields CDR1 LNHDA and CDR2 SQIVND (reference sequence). V trimming: 0 bases; J trimming: 6 bases; junction bases outside the gene matches: 10. This CDR3 is CASSIDWLDREVQPQHF. CDR3 DNA sequence: TGTGCCAGTAGTATAGATTGGTTGGACAGGGAGGTTCAGCCCCAGCATTTT.

The J gene is TRBJ1-4, the V gene TRBV15; D gene ambiguous. Germline assignment: CDR1 LNHNV and CDR2 YYDKDF (reference sequence). CDR3 size: 12 residues. V shed 3 bases and J shed 8 bases, with 7 bases lying between them. CDR3 nucleotide sequence: TGTGCCACCAGCAGCTTGGGGGAAAAACTGTTTTTT. This codes for CATSSLGEKLFF.

On this clone itself: The germline gene is not matched at one end of the junction; a read error may be the cause. The rearrangement links TRBV9 to TRBJ2-2; a possible D gene is TRBD2 (5 bases). Germline V gene sequence: CDR1 SGDLS, CDR2 YYNGEE. CDR3 length: 17 residues. In nucleotides, the CDR3 is TGTGCCAACAGCGTAGAAGAGGATAGCGTAAACACCGGGGAGCTGTTTTTT. It translates to CANSVEEDSVNTGELFF. Combining the CDR3 with reference TRBV9 and TRBJ2-2 gives the whole variable domain DSGVTQTPKHLITATGQRVTLRCSPRSGDLSVYWYQQSLDQGLQFLIQYYNGEERAKGNILERFSAQQFPDLHSELNLSSLELGDSALYFCANSVEEDSVNTGELFFGEGSRLTVL.